This T cell receptor (beta chain) was obtained from a study of post-analysis software for immune sequencing data. Whole-study findings and limits: Roughly five TRBV segments appeared more often in patients than in controls, and TRBV5-6, TRBV5-1 and TRBV20-1 were among these.

As to this clonotype: Its antigen is unknown.

Germline V gene lookup returns CDR1 ENHRY and CDR2 SYGVKD. Trimming removed 3 bases from V and 0 bases from J, with 20 bases in between. This CDR3 is built from 18 residues. The TCR beta cDNA libraries contained unique molecular identifiers. TCRdb ran MiXCR on the PCR reads and lists one entry per CDR3 protein. The table has hundreds of thousands of distinct CDR3 sequences, roughly 45% seen once. This TCR was sampled from a girl aged 10-17 years with multiple sclerosis. Sequencing was performed on blood. The chain employs TRBV10-3 and TRBJ1-2; D remains ambiguous. CDR3 protein: CAISDTTIYTKANYGYTF. CDR3 DNA: TGTGCCATCAGTGATACGACCATATATACAAAAGCTAACTATGGCTACACCTTC.